These 15 T cell receptor beta chains came from one sample sequenced in a study of blood T cells in healthy people across ages. Together with a sample-barcoded 5' primer, a J-beta primer mix was included in a second PCR lasting roughly 6 to 12 cycles. One entry per CDR3 protein, called by TCRdb with MiXCR from the 5' RACE reads. The table records 600,000 to 1,000,000 distinct CDR3 sequences, about 25% of them present only once. These data were likewise used in another study, on T cells of mothers and their children.

Sequenced material: blood. These receptors originate from a boy aged 10-17 years in good health.

The V and J genes are TRBV20-1 and TRBJ2-5; D tentatively fits TRBD1 or TRBD2 (5 bases each). The better agreement between TRBJ2-7 and the DNA end casts doubt on the J call. Germline CDR1 is DFQATT and CDR2 is SNEGSKA (reference sequence). This CDR3 is 15 amino acids long. The CDR3 protein is CSARGGPRYGYEQYF. In DNA, the CDR3 is TGCAGTGCTAGAGGGGGACCTAGGTACGGGTACGAGCAGTACTTC.

This clonotype has a handful of counts. The rearrangement uses TRBV7-2 and TRBJ2-2; TRBD1 agrees at 8 bases. Germline V gene sequence: CDR1 SGHTA, CDR2 FQGNSA. Germline trimming cut 3 bases from V and 6 bases from J; bases unmatched to any gene: 9. The CDR3 runs to 16 residues. The CDR3 sequence is CASSFTGGTPPGELFF. DNA of the CDR3: TGTGCCAGCAGCTTTACAGGGGGGACTCCCCCCGGGGAGCTGTTTTTT.

This clonotype has a handful of counts. The chain combines TRBV4-3 with TRBJ2-3; 15 bases agree with TRBD2. V shed 3 bases and J 5 bases; nucleotides not matched to a gene: 12. CDR1 and CDR2 from the germline V gene are LGHNA and YSLEER. The CDR3 loop spans 19 amino acids. The CDR3 protein is CASSQRGLAGGIIGDTQYF. CDR3 DNA sequence: TGCGCCAGCAGCCAGCGCGGACTAGCGGGAGGGATTATAGGAGATACGCAGTATTTT.

This clonotype was found a few times. J is TRBJ1-2 and V is TRBV5-4; 7 positions match TRBD1. Looked up from germline, CDR1 is SGHNT and CDR2 is YYREEE (reference sequence). J lost 4 bases, V lost 5 bases, and 11 bases had no gene match. The CDR3 length is 15 residues. In nucleotides, the CDR3 is TGTGCCAGCAGATCCAACAGGGGCGCGGGCTATGGCTACACCTTC. The encoded protein is CASRSNRGAGYGYTF. The full variable domain, completed using reference TRBV5-4 and TRBJ1-2, is ETGVTQSPTHLIKTRGQQVTLRCSSQSGHNTVSWYQQALGQGPQFIFQYYREEENGRGNFPPRFSGLQFPNYSSELNVNALELDDSALYLCASRSNRGAGYGYTFGSGTRLTVV.

This clonotype has more than one count but fewer than ten. The V and J genes are TRBV18 and TRBJ1-5; no definite D call. The CDR3 extends over 11 amino acids. Trimming stripped 5 bases from V and 7 bases from J, with 6 bases between. Germline V gene lookup returns CDR1 KGHSH and CDR2 LQKENI. The CDR3 DNA follows: TGTGCCAGCTCAGGCCCCCAGCCCCAGCATTTT. Translation: CASSGPQPQHF.

This sequence joins TRBV5-1 and TRBJ2-7; D not certain. This CDR3 has 13 amino acids. CDR1 SGHRS and CDR2 YFSETQ come from the germline V gene. Trimming shortened V by 1 base and J by 6 bases, and 11 bases separated the two germline ends. DNA for the CDR3: TGCGCCAGCAGCTTGACCCTATTGAGCGAGCAGTACTTC. Translated: CASSLTLLSEQYF.

This clonotype was observed a few times. The V and J genes are TRBV30 and TRBJ1-2, with D possibly being TRBD1 (5 bases). Germline CDR1 reads GTSNPN; CDR2 reads SVGIG (reference sequence). Trimming removed 2 bases from V and 2 bases from J, with 9 bases in between. CDR3 size: 13 residues. This CDR3 is CAWSTQANYGYTF. CDR3 sequence (DNA): TGTGCCTGGAGTACACAGGCGAACTATGGCTACACCTTC.

In its sample, this clonotype was seen a few times. The chain joins TRBV27 to TRBJ1-2, with D perhaps TRBD1 (5 bases). Trimming took off 4 bases at V and 8 bases at J, with 23 bases between the two ends. This CDR3 comprises 16 residues. The germline CDR1 and CDR2 sequences are MNHEY and SMNVEV (reference sequence). The CDR3 spells CASSSPGRKIRGGYTF. CDR3 coding DNA: TGTGCCAGCAGTTCCCCGGGACGTAAAATTCGCGGCGGCTACACCTTC.

The chain employs TRBV5-1 and TRBJ2-3; D unclear. V was cut by 3 bases and J by 5 bases, with 13 bases left in between. This CDR3 comprises 14 residues. Germline assignment: CDR1 SGHRS and CDR2 YFSETQ. The CDR3 region is CASSWPTSEDTQYF. CDR3 DNA sequence: TGCGCCAGCAGCTGGCCCACCAGTGAAGATACGCAGTATTTT.

The rearrangement links TRBV20-1 to TRBJ2-1, with TRBD2 matching over 10 bases. V was clipped by 1 base and J by 1 base; unmatched bases: 10. The CDR3 consists of 18 residues. CDR1 and CDR2 (germline): DFQATT, SNEGSKA (reference sequence). The CDR3 DNA reads TGCAGTGCTAGAGTAATAGCGGGAGGCCATATTTCCTACAATGAGCAGTTCTTC. Translation: CSARVIAGGHISYNEQFF.

The rearrangement uses TRBV27 and TRBJ1-2, with 8 positions matching TRBD1. J was trimmed by 2 bases and V by 6 bases; bases with no gene match: 8. Germline CDR1 MNHEY, CDR2 SMNVEV (reference sequence). The CDR3 has 15 amino acids. As DNA, the CDR3 is TGTGCCAGCAGCCCCTGGACAGGGTCAAACTATGGCTACACCTTC. Translation: CASSPWTGSNYGYTF.

This clonotype was seen only a few times. This chain uses TRBV5-1 with TRBJ2-2, with D possibly being TRBD1 (6 bases). CDR3 length: 14 residues. V lost 4 bases, J lost 6 bases, and 13 bases lay in between. Germline CDR1 is SGHRS and CDR2 is YFSETQ. This CDR3 reads CASSPDSEAGELFF. The CDR3 bases are TGCGCCAGCAGCCCGGACAGCGAGGCCGGGGAGCTGTTTTTT. Using reference TRBV5-1 and TRBJ2-2 for the parts outside the CDR3, the full variable domain is KAGVTQTPRYLIKTRGQQVTLSCSPISGHRSVSWYQQTPGQGLQFLFEYFSETQRNKGNFPGRFSGRQFSNSRSEMNVSTLELGDSALYLCASSPDSEAGELFFGEGSRLTVL.

Only a few counts were recorded for this clonotype. The chain has TRBV28 and TRBJ1-3; the D is unclear. The V gene lost 6 bases and the J gene lost 4 bases, with 13 bases spanning the gap. Germline V lookup: CDR1 MDHEN, CDR2 SYDVKM. This CDR3 contains 14 residues. CDR3 residues: CASRPHDLGNTIYF. DNA of the CDR3: TGTGCCAGCAGACCCCACGATTTAGGAAACACCATATATTTT.

The rearrangement links TRBV2 to TRBJ2-7, with a tentative D call TRBD1 (5 bases). V lost 7 bases and J lost 3, with 10 bases in between. Germline CDR1 is SNHLY and CDR2 is FYNNEI. CDR3 length equals 12 residues. CDR3: CASKGDNYEQYF. DNA for the CDR3: TGTGCCAGCAAAGGGGATAACTACGAGCAGTACTTC.

This clonotype was found a few times. The chain carries TRBV20-1 and TRBJ1-1; TRBD1 matches 7 bases. The CDR3 is 13 residues long. CDR1 is DFQATT and CDR2 is SNEGSKA in the germline V gene (reference sequence). With 6 bases clipped from V and 6 bases from J, the junction kept 10 bases outside the gene matches. The DNA for the CDR3 is TGCAGTGCAATCAACAGGGGAGAGGCTGAAGCTTTCTTT. It codes for CSAINRGEAEAFF.